The T cell receptor beta chain under discussion was sequenced for a study of cytomegalovirus exposure and HLA in healthy donors. The PCR employed 60 Vbeta primers together with 13 Jbeta primers. Only in-frame clones appear in the TCRdb table, and some are missing; sequencing was by immunoSEQ multiplex PCR. This sample has roughly 120,000 clones, with roughly 80% found just once. Germline values: CDR1 LNHDA, CDR2 SQIVND (reference sequence). The CDR3 extends over 17 amino acids. Between the trimmed V and J ends, which lost 4 bases and 7 bases, there was a span of 22 bases. What was sequenced was PBMCs. The chain employs TRBV19 and TRBJ1-4; no clear D gene. The source is a woman aged 40-49 years in good health and CMV-seropositive. The chain's CDR3 is CASSKPEPPRGSEKLFF. DNA for the CDR3: TGTGCCAGTAGTAAACCCGAACCCCCCCGTGGTAGTGAAAAACTGTTTTTT.